This is a list of T cell receptor beta chains from one sample in a study of blood T cell repertoires in COVID-19. Here immunoSEQ multiplex PCR was the method, and the copy in TCRdb shows in-frame clones only, minus some. The sample has roughly 200,000 clones, roughly four fifths seen once. Source material: PBMCs or T cells enriched from blood (not recorded which). These receptors all come from a man aged 35 to 55 who had recovered from COVID-19. CDR3s include the opening cysteine and the closing phenylalanine or tryptophan. The order of the fields is clone size, V gene, J gene, D gene, CDR3 DNA, CDR3 protein. D genes are given only for firm matches. Only part of the rows carry a size: once, few, many, or a class if the clone is expanded.

clone size: NA; V gene: TRBV18; J gene: TRBJ2-4; D gene: TRBD1; CDR3 DNA: TGTGCCAGCTCCCCGGGACAGGAAAACATTCAGTACTTC; CDR3 protein: CASSPGQENIQYF
clone size: few; V gene: TRBV7-2; J gene: TRBJ2-7; D gene: NA; CDR3 DNA: TGTGCCAGCAGCCCTCCCGCGCTCTACGAGCAGTACTTC; CDR3 protein: CASSPPALYEQYF
clone size: NA; V gene: TRBV5-1; J gene: TRBJ2-3; D gene: TRBD2; CDR3 DNA: TGCGCCAGCAGCTTCGCGGGGGTTGGTACAGATACGCAGTATTTT; CDR3 protein: CASSFAGVGTDTQYF
clone size: NA; V gene: TRBV12-3/TRBV12-4; J gene: TRBJ1-6; D gene: NA; CDR3 DNA: TGTGCCAGCAGGGCCGATTATAATTCACCCCTCCACTTT; CDR3 protein: CASRADYNSPLHF
clone size: NA; V gene: TRBV29-1; J gene: TRBJ2-2; D gene: TRBD1; CDR3 DNA: TGCAGCTCCCCGGGACAGCCCAACGCGAACACCGGGGAGCTGTTTTTT; CDR3 protein: CSSPGQPNANTGELFF
clone size: few; V gene: TRBV4-2; J gene: TRBJ1-6; D gene: NA; CDR3 DNA: TGTGCCAGCAGCCAAGAGTCAGGGCTGGGCAATTCACCCCTCCACTTT; CDR3 protein: CASSQESGLGNSPLHF
clone size: NA; V gene: TRBV12-3/TRBV12-4; J gene: TRBJ1-6; D gene: NA; CDR3 DNA: TGTGCCAGCAGTTTAGGGGCGTCACCCCTCCACTTT; CDR3 protein: CASSLGASPLHF
clone size: NA; V gene: TRBV28; J gene: TRBJ1-5; D gene: NA; CDR3 DNA: TGTGCCAGCAGCCTGGGACTCTCCGGGGCGCCCCAGCATTTT; CDR3 protein: CASSLGLSGAPQHF
clone size: NA; V gene: TRBV4-1; J gene: TRBJ1-2; D gene: NA; CDR3 DNA: TGCGCCAGCAGCCAATCAGATTCCGGGACAACCTATGGCTACACCTTC; CDR3 protein: CASSQSDSGTTYGYTF
clone size: once; V gene: TRBV6-2/TRBV6-3; J gene: TRBJ1-5; D gene: TRBD1; CDR3 DNA: TGTGCCAGCAGTTTTTTCGGGACAGGCAATCAGCCCCAGCATTTT; CDR3 protein: CASSFFGTGNQPQHF
clone size: NA; V gene: TRBV4-1; J gene: TRBJ1-2; D gene: TRBD1; CDR3 DNA: TGCGCCAGCAGCCAAGGGCAGGGGGCGAACTATGGCTACACCTTC; CDR3 protein: CASSQGQGANYGYTF
clone size: NA; V gene: TRBV5-1; J gene: TRBJ1-1; D gene: NA; CDR3 DNA: TGCGCCAGCAGCTTGAACTTCCCAGGCATCACTGAAGCTTTCTTT; CDR3 protein: CASSLNFPGITEAFF
clone size: once; V gene: TRBV10-3; J gene: TRBJ2-5; D gene: TRBD2; CDR3 DNA: TGTGCCATCAGTGAGTCAATGGGGGGGCAAGAGACCCAGTACTTC; CDR3 protein: CAISESMGGQETQYF
clone size: NA; V gene: TRBV9; J gene: TRBJ2-5; D gene: NA; CDR3 DNA: TGTGCCAGCAGCGCCGCCCCGGCTAGCCAAGAGACCCAGTACTTC; CDR3 protein: CASSAAPASQETQYF
clone size: NA; V gene: TRBV24-1; J gene: TRBJ2-1; D gene: TRBD2; CDR3 DNA: TGTGCCACCAGTGATCCAACTAGCGGGTCCTACAATGAGCAGTTCTTC; CDR3 protein: CATSDPTSGSYNEQFF
clone size: NA; V gene: TRBV5-4; J gene: TRBJ1-1; D gene: NA; CDR3 DNA: TGTGCCAGCAGTTCTCAGGGTGGGAACACTGAAGCTTTCTTT; CDR3 protein: CASSSQGGNTEAFF
clone size: NA; V gene: TRBV5-1; J gene: TRBJ1-4; D gene: NA; CDR3 DNA: TGCGCCAGCAGCGGAGACGATTATAATGAAAAACTGTTTTTT; CDR3 protein: CASSGDDYNEKLFF
clone size: NA; V gene: TRBV19; J gene: TRBJ2-7; D gene: TRBD2; CDR3 DNA: TGTGCCAGTAGTACCCGTGGTAGCGGGAGCGACGAGCAGTACTTC; CDR3 protein: CASSTRGSGSDEQYF
clone size: NA; V gene: TRBV4-3; J gene: TRBJ2-7; D gene: NA; CDR3 DNA: TGCGCCAGCAGCCAATACACAGGGGAGGCCGTGGGGGGATACTTGGAGCAGTACTTC; CDR3 protein: CASSQYTGEAVGGYLEQYF
clone size: NA; V gene: TRBV27; J gene: TRBJ2-3; D gene: NA; CDR3 DNA: TGTGCCAGCAGTCAAGGGGATGTCACGCAGTATTTT; CDR3 protein: CASSQGDVTQYF
clone size: NA; V gene: TRBV4-3; J gene: TRBJ1-4; D gene: NA; CDR3 DNA: TGCGCCAGCAGCCAAGATAGGGGCTCTGGGGAAAAACTGTTTTTT; CDR3 protein: CASSQDRGSGEKLFF
clone size: NA; V gene: TRBV7-9; J gene: TRBJ1-2; D gene: TRBD1; CDR3 DNA: TGTGCCAGCAGCTCCCGGGACAGCGTCTATGGCTACACCTTC; CDR3 protein: CASSSRDSVYGYTF
clone size: NA; V gene: TRBV9; J gene: TRBJ2-7; D gene: NA; CDR3 DNA: TGTGCCAGCAGCGTAGGGAGCGGAAGCAGCTCCTACGAGCAGTACTTC; CDR3 protein: CASSVGSGSSSYEQYF
clone size: NA; V gene: TRBV12-3/TRBV12-4; J gene: TRBJ2-3; D gene: NA; CDR3 DNA: TGTGCCAGCGCGAGGGATGGAGATACGCAGTATTTT; CDR3 protein: CASARDGDTQYF
clone size: NA; V gene: TRBV25-1; J gene: TRBJ2-1; D gene: TRBD1; CDR3 DNA: TGTGCCAGCAGTGAAACAGGGGTCATAAGCTCCTACAATGAGCAGTTCTTC; CDR3 protein: CASSETGVISSYNEQFF
clone size: NA; V gene: TRBV19; J gene: TRBJ1-2; D gene: TRBD1; CDR3 DNA: TGTGCCAGTAGTATAGAGTTAGGGGGCGGCTACACCTTC; CDR3 protein: CASSIELGGGYTF